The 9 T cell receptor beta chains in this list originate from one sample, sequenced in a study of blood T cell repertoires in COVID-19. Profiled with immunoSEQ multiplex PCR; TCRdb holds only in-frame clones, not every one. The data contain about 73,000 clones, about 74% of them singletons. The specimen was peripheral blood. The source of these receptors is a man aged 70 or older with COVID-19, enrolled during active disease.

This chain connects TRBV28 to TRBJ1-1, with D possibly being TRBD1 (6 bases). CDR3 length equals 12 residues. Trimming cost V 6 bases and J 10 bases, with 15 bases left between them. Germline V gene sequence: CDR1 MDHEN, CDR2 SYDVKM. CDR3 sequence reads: CASRLTGIGAFF. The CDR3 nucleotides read TGTGCCAGCAGGCTCACAGGGATCGGAGCTTTCTTT.

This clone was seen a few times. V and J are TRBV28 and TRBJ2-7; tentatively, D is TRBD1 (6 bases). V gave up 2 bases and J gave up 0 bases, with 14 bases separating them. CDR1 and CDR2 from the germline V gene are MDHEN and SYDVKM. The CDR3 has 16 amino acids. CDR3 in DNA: TGTGCCAGCAGTTTAGTTCACGACAGGAGCTCCTACGAGCAGTACTTC. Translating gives CASSLVHDRSSYEQYF.

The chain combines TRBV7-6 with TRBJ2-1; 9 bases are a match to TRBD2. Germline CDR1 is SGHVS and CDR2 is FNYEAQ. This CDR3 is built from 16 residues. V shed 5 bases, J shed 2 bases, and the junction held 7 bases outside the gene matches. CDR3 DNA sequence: TGTGCCAGCAGCAAAGTAGCGGGAGTAACCTACAATGAGCAGTTCTTC. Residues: CASSKVAGVTYNEQFF.

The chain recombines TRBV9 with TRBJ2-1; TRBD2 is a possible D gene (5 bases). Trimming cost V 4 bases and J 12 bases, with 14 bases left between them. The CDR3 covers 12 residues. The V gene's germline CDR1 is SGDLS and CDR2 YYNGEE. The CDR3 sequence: CASSSRGVGQFF. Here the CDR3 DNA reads TGTGCCAGCAGCTCCCGGGGAGTAGGGCAGTTCTTC.

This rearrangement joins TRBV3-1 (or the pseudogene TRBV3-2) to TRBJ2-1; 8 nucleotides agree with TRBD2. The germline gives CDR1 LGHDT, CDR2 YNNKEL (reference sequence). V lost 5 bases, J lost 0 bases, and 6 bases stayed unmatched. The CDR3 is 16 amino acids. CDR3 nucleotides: TGTGCCAGCAGCTCCCTAGCGGGTAGCTCCTACAATGAGCAGTTCTTC. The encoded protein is CASSSLAGSSYNEQFF.

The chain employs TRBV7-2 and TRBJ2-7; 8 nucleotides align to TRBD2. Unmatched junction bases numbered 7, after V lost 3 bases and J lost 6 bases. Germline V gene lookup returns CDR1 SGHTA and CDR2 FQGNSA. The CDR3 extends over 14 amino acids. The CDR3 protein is CASSFGLALPEQYF. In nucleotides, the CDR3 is TGTGCCAGCAGCTTCGGACTAGCCTTACCCGAGCAGTACTTC.

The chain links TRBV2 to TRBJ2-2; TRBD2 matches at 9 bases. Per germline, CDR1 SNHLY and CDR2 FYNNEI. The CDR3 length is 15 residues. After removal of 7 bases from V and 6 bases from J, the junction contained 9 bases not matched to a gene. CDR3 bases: TGTGCCAGCATTGCTAATAGCGGGAGCCCCGGGGAGCTGTTTTTT. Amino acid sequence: CASIANSGSPGELFF.

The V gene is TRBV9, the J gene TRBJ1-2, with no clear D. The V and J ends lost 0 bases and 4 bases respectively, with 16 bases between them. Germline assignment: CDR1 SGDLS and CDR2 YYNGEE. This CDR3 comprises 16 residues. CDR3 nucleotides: TGTGCCAGCAGCGTAGGGACCTCGGGGTGGGCCTATGGCTACACCTTC. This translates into CASSVGTSGWAYGYTF.

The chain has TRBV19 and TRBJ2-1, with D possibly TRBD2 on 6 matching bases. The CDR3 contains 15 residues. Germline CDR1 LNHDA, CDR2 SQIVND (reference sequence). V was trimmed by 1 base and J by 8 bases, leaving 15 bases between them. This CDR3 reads CASSIVGGWFDEQFF. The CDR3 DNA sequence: TGTGCCAGTAGTATAGTTGGAGGGTGGTTCGATGAGCAGTTCTTC.